The 11 T cell receptor beta chains reported below all come from one sample, sequenced in a study of blood T cell repertoires in COVID-19. Sequencing used immunoSEQ multiplex PCR; TCRdb keeps in-frame clones, though not all of them. Altogether roughly 570,000 clones are present, around nine tenths being singletons, with the ten largest covering roughly 8.3%. The specimen sequenced was peripheral blood. The receptors here all came from a woman in her forties or fifties with COVID-19, enrolled during active disease.

J is TRBJ2-1 and V is TRBV24-1, with D unclear. V was pared by 3 bases and J by 6 bases, with 14 bases between. The CDR3 length is 15 residues. Germline loops: CDR1 KGHDR, CDR2 SFDVKD. The CDR3 DNA reads as TGTGCCACCAGTGATGAAAGAGCTAGTTCCAATGAGCAGTTCTTC. It specifies CATSDERASSNEQFF.

The gene calls are TRBV21-1 and TRBJ2-1; the D segment call TRBD1 is taken from the table without a DNA check. TRBV21-1 is a documented pseudogene. The CDR3 runs 15 residues. In DNA form, the CDR3 reads TGTGCCAGCTCCAGTCCGATCCGTTCCTACAATGAGCAGTTCTTC. Its translation: CASSSPIRSYNEQFF.

This chain connects TRBV4-2 to TRBJ1-4; D is uncertain. The germline CDR1 and CDR2 sequences are LGHNA and YNFKEQ. The CDR3 is 13 residues long. V shed 1 base and J shed 5 bases, with 5 bases lying between them. CDR3 protein: CASSQGVNEKLFF. CDR3 sequence (DNA): TGTGCCAGCAGCCAAGGCGTAAATGAAAAACTGTTTTTT.

The V call is TRBV7-6, the J call TRBJ2-2; 7 bases agree with TRBD1. Germline V gene data show CDR1 as SGHVS and CDR2 as FNYEAQ. J gave up 2 bases and V 4 bases, and 7 bases lay outside the gene matches. There are 16 residues in the CDR3. The CDR3 loop reads CASSWTRQGNTGELFF. The DNA of the CDR3 is TGTGCCAGCAGCTGGACCCGACAGGGTAACACCGGGGAGCTGTTTTTT.

This clone appeared a single time. The V and J genes are TRBV28 and TRBJ1-2; D possibly corresponds to TRBD1 (6 bases). Deletions cut 6 bases from V and 7 bases from J, with 15 bases between. The V gene's germline CDR1 is MDHEN and CDR2 SYDVKM. The CDR3 has 13 residues. The CDR3: CASRAGGASGYTF. The CDR3 nucleotides read TGTGCCAGCAGGGCGGGGGGGGCCTCTGGCTACACCTTC.

The chain has TRBV13 and TRBJ1-1, with a weak D call TRBD1 (5 bases). This CDR3 spans 15 amino acids. Germline CDR1 PRHDT, CDR2 FYEKMQ (reference sequence). V was clipped by 2 bases and J by 6 bases, with 16 bases between them. CDR3 DNA: TGTGCCAGCAGCTTAAAGGGGAGGCATTTCGCTGAAGCTTTCTTT. This sequence encodes CASSLKGRHFAEAFF.

The chain links TRBV9 to TRBJ1-2, with a weak D call TRBD1 (6 bases). This CDR3 has 14 residues. V was cut by 3 bases and J by 4 bases, with 13 bases left in between. Germline V gene lookup returns CDR1 SGDLS and CDR2 YYNGEE. DNA of the CDR3: TGTGCCAGCAGCGCCCGGGACACTGCCTATGGCTACACCTTC. It codes for CASSARDTAYGYTF.

This clone was detected many times. The chain's CDR3 is CASSLEAGFGYGYTF. CDR3 sequence (DNA): TGCGCCAGCAGCTTGGAAGCAGGGTTTGGCTATGGCTACACCTTC. The genes are TRBV5-1 and TRBJ1-2, with D possibly being TRBD1 (5 bases). CDR1 and CDR2 (germline): SGHRS, YFSETQ. Trimming took off 0 bases at V and 4 bases at J, with 13 bases between the two ends. This CDR3 is 15 amino acids long.

The rearrangement uses TRBV19 and TRBJ2-5; TRBD2 might be the D (5 bases). This CDR3 region has 15 residues. V lost 0 bases and J 2 bases, leaving 10 bases between the germline ends. Looked up from germline, CDR1 is LNHDA and CDR2 is SQIVND (reference sequence). The DNA of the CDR3 is TGTGCCAGTAGTATAGATCGGGAACCGCAAGAGACCCAGTACTTC. It translates to CASSIDREPQETQYF. Variable domain in full (rest from reference TRBV19 and TRBJ2-5): DGGITQSPKYLFRKEGQNVTLSCEQNLNHDAMYWYRQDPGQGLRLIYYSQIVNDFQKGDIAEGYSVSREKKESFPLTVTSAQKNPTAFYLCASSIDREPQETQYFGPGTRLLVL.

The chain couples TRBV13 to TRBJ1-4; D remains ambiguous. V was trimmed by 5 bases and J by 7 bases, leaving 11 bases between them. The CDR3 totals 13 residues. The germline V gene has CDR1 PRHDT and CDR2 FYEKMQ (reference sequence). For the CDR3, the DNA is TGTGCCAGCAGCAAGAGCCGAACTGAAAAACTGTTTTTT. It specifies CASSKSRTEKLFF.

The genes are TRBV2 and TRBJ1-6, with TRBD1 identical over 7 bases. This CDR3 has 13 amino acids. Germline CDR1 reads SNHLY; CDR2 reads FYNNEI. Trimming at V came to 6 bases and at J to 7 bases, leaving 3 bases not matched to a gene. CDR3 bases: TGTGCCAGCAGGACGACAGGGAATTCACCCCTCCACTTT. It yields the protein CASRTTGNSPLHF.